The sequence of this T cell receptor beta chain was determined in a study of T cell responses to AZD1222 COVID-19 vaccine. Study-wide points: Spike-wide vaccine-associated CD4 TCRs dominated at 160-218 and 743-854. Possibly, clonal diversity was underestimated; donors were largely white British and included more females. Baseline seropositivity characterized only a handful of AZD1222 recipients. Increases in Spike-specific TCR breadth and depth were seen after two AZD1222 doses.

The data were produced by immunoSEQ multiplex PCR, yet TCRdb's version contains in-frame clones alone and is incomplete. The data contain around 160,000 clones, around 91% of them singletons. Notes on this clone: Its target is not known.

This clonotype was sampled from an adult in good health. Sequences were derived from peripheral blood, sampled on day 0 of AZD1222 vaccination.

Here the CDR3 DNA reads TGTGCCAGCAGCCAAGACAGGGCTGGAAACACCATATATTTT. Translated, it gives CASSQDRAGNTIYF. V gene TRBV5-5 combines with J gene TRBJ1-3; TRBD1 matches at 7 bases. V lost 4 bases to trimming and J lost 2 bases; unmatched junction nucleotides: 3. Germline-derived CDR1 and CDR2 are SGHKS and YYEKEE (reference sequence). The CDR3 has 14 amino acids.